This T cell receptor (beta chain) was captured in a study of patients and donors after allogeneic stem cell transplantation. MiXCR, applied by TCRdb to the RT-PCR reads, yields one record per CDR3 protein. The sample comprises 150,000 or so distinct CDR3 sequences, 24% of which are singletons, and 26% rests with the top ten. Germline V gene sequence: CDR1 SGHRS, CDR2 YFSETQ. The CDR3 loop spans 15 amino acids. The V and J ends lost 5 bases and 5 bases, in that order; junction bases with no gene match: 8. This clonotype was counted between two and nine times. The sequence derives from a human donor who was either an allogeneic HSCT recipient or a stem cell or donor lymphocyte infusion donor (not recorded which). It is not recorded whose cells these are; they may come from a transplant donor. V gene TRBV5-1 combines with J gene TRBJ1-1, with 11 positions matching TRBD1. The source material was blood, either unsorted or a sorted T cell fraction (not recorded which). CDR3 loop: CASRLLGQGVTEAFF. The CDR3 DNA sequence: TGCGCCAGCAGATTACTGGGACAGGGGGTGACTGAAGCTTTCTTT.